This is a list of T cell receptor beta chains from one sample in a study of early stage breast cancer tumors. Clones were read by immunoSEQ multiplex PCR, and TCRdb kept only the in-frame ones, dropping some. The top ten clones hold 10% of a sample with some 32,000 clones, roughly 80% of them seen once. What was sequenced was breast tumor tissue. Receptors originate from a person in their twenties or thirties with breast cancer. Each CDR3 is given with its conserved first and last residue. Fields, in order: clone size, D gene, J gene, V gene, CDR3 DNA, CDR3 protein. The D gene is left open where the match is weak. A row's size may be missing; if present it is once, few, many or a size class.

clone size: -; D gene: -; J gene: TRBJ2-3; V gene: TRBV4-1; CDR3 DNA: TGCGCCAGCAGCCAAGATCTTACGTGGGCCACAGATACGCAGTATTTT; CDR3 protein: CASSQDLTWATDTQYF
clone size: -; D gene: TRBD2; J gene: TRBJ2-7; V gene: TRBV5-4; CDR3 DNA: TGTGCCAGCAGCCCGACTAGCGGGGCCTACGAGCAGTACTTC; CDR3 protein: CASSPTSGAYEQYF
clone size: -; D gene: TRBD1; J gene: TRBJ1-3; V gene: TRBV11-2; CDR3 DNA: TGTGCCAGCAGCTTAGGACAGGGACTCTCTGGAAACACCATATATTTT; CDR3 protein: CASSLGQGLSGNTIYF
clone size: -; D gene: TRBD1; J gene: TRBJ2-1; V gene: TRBV6-1; CDR3 DNA: TGTGCCAGCAGTTGGGACAGGACCTACAATGAGCAGTTCTTC; CDR3 protein: CASSWDRTYNEQFF
clone size: -; D gene: -; J gene: TRBJ2-2; V gene: TRBV5-4; CDR3 DNA: TGTGCCAGCAGCTTGGCAGGCGTCACCGGGGAGCTGTTTTTT; CDR3 protein: CASSLAGVTGELFF
clone size: -; D gene: TRBD2; J gene: TRBJ2-2; V gene: TRBV7-6; CDR3 DNA: TGTGCCAGCAGCGTCGAGGGACTAGCGGGAGGGGACGGGGAGCTGTTTTTT; CDR3 protein: CASSVEGLAGGDGELFF
clone size: few; D gene: -; J gene: TRBJ2-1; V gene: TRBV4-2; CDR3 DNA: TGTGCCAGCAGCCTTGGGCAGGGCCCCCACAATGAGCAGTTCTTC; CDR3 protein: CASSLGQGPHNEQFF
clone size: -; D gene: -; J gene: TRBJ2-2; V gene: TRBV6-1; CDR3 DNA: TGTGCCAGCAGTGAATCGGCGGAGGCCGGGGAGCTGTTTTTT; CDR3 protein: CASSESAEAGELFF
clone size: -; D gene: TRBD2; J gene: TRBJ2-2; V gene: TRBV2; CDR3 DNA: TGTGCCAGCAGTGATCGGCTAGCGGCGAACACCGGGGAGCTGTTTTTT; CDR3 protein: CASSDRLAANTGELFF
clone size: medium-sized; D gene: -; J gene: TRBJ1-3; V gene: TRBV6-6; CDR3 DNA: TGTGCCAGCAGCTTCGGACACTCTGGAAACACCATATATTTT; CDR3 protein: CASSFGHSGNTIYF
clone size: medium-sized; D gene: -; J gene: TRBJ2-3; V gene: TRBV29-1; CDR3 DNA: TGCAGCGTTGGGCAGGGTTGGAACACAGATACGCAGTATTTT; CDR3 protein: CSVGQGWNTDTQYF
clone size: -; D gene: -; J gene: TRBJ2-1; V gene: TRBV5-1; CDR3 DNA: TGCGCCAGCAGCTTAGCGGCGGGAATTTACAATGAGCAGTTCTTC; CDR3 protein: CASSLAAGIYNEQFF
clone size: -; D gene: TRBD1; J gene: TRBJ1-2; V gene: TRBV10-3; CDR3 DNA: TGTGCCATCAGTGAGCAGGGGACAGGGGGATTTGGCTACACCTTC; CDR3 protein: CAISEQGTGGFGYTF
clone size: -; D gene: TRBD1; J gene: TRBJ1-2; V gene: TRBV18; CDR3 DNA: TGTGCCAGCTCACCGGGACAGGGGGCGTTTTACTATGGCTACACCTTC; CDR3 protein: CASSPGQGAFYYGYTF
clone size: -; D gene: TRBD1; J gene: TRBJ1-6; V gene: TRBV5-8; CDR3 DNA: TGTGCCAGCAGGTCAGGGGGCTTATCTAATTCACCCCTCCACTTT; CDR3 protein: CASRSGGLSNSPLHF
clone size: -; D gene: TRBD2; J gene: TRBJ2-7; V gene: TRBV19; CDR3 DNA: TGTGCCACCGGCCGGGGGGGGGTCACCACCACGGCCTACGAGCAGTACTTC; CDR3 protein: CATGRGGVTTTAYEQYF
clone size: -; D gene: -; J gene: TRBJ1-1; V gene: TRBV29-1; CDR3 DNA: TGCAGCACTGGAACAGGGTTAACTGAAGCTTTCTTT; CDR3 protein: CSTGTGLTEAFF
clone size: -; D gene: -; J gene: TRBJ2-2; V gene: TRBV27; CDR3 DNA: TGTGCCAGCAGTTTCTGGACAGCCCGGAACACCGGGGAGCTGTTTTTT; CDR3 protein: CASSFWTARNTGELFF
clone size: -; D gene: TRBD1; J gene: TRBJ1-4; V gene: TRBV5-1; CDR3 DNA: TGCGCCAGCACGATTAAGGGGACAGGGGGTGAAAAACTGTTTTTT; CDR3 protein: CASTIKGTGGEKLFF
clone size: -; D gene: TRBD2; J gene: TRBJ2-2; V gene: TRBV19; CDR3 DNA: TGTGCCAGTATGCCCTCTATAGGGGCGGGAGGTTGGACCGGGGAGCTGTTTTTT; CDR3 protein: CASMPSIGAGGWTGELFF